In its sample, the clone carrying this T cell receptor beta chain was seen once. Its antigen is undetermined. The protocol was immunoSEQ multiplex PCR, while the TCRdb copy is restricted to in-frame clones and leaves out a portion. This table holds some 1 million clones, approximately 76% found once. Each of the donors was a healthy adult who was HIV-negative and had not had a recent acute infection or vaccination. This entry belongs to a study of shared clonotypes between healthy human individuals. Overall study findings and caveats: Compared with clonotypes that all four donors shared, non-shared clonotypes had lower generation probabilities.

The sequence came from a man younger than 35 in good health. Source material: memory CD4+ T cells sorted from blood. Subset given: CD45RA-negative fraction.

The CDR3 sequence is CSVSRGTGELFF. In nucleotides, the CDR3 is TGCAGCGTCTCCAGGGGCACCGGGGAGCTGTTTTTT. This chain links TRBV29-1 with TRBJ2-2; a weak D match, TRBD1 (6 bases). Germline CDR1 reads SQVTM; CDR2 reads ANQGSEA. Trimming took off 6 bases at V and 4 bases at J, with 9 bases between the two ends. The CDR3 length is 12 residues.